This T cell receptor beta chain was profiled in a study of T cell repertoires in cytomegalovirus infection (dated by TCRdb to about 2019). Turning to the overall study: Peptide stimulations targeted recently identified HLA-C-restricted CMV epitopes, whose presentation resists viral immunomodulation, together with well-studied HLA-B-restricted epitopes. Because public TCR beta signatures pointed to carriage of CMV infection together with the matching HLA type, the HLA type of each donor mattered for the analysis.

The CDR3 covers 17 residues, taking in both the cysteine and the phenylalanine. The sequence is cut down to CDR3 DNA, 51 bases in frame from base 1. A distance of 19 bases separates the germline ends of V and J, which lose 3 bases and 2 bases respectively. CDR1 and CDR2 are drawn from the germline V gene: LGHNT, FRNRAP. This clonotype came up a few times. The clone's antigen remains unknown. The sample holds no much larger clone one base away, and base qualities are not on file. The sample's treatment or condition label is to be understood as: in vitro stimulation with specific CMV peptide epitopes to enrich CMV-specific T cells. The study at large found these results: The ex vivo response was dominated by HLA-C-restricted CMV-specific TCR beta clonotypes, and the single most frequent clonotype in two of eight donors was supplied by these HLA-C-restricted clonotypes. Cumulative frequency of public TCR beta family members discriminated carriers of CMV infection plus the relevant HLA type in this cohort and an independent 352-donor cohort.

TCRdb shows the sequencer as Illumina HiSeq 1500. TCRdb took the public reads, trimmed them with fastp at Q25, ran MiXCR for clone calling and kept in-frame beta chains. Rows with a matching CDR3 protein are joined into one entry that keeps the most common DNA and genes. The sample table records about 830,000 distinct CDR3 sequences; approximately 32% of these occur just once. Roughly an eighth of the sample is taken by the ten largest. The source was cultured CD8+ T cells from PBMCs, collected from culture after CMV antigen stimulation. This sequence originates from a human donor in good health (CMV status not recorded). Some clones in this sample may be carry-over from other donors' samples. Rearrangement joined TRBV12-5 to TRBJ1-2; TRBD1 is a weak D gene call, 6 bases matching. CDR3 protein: CASGFRKEDRSNYGYTF. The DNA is TGTGCTAGTGGTTTCCGTAAGGAGGACAGATCGAACTATGGCTACACCTTC.